The rows below give T cell receptor beta chains drawn from one sample of a study of blood T cell repertoires in COVID-19. Sequenced by immunoSEQ multiplex PCR; TCRdb stores in-frame clones only, minus some. The sample lists about 180,000 clones, approximately 85% occurring once. Sequencing was done on a sample of peripheral blood. The source of these receptors is a man in his sixties with acute or convalescent COVID-19. Each CDR3 is given without its conserved first and last residue.

V: TRBV7-2; CDR3: ASSLARRREANYGYT
V: TRBV7-2; CDR3: ASSLAKDRGPSGRSGDTQY
V: TRBV13; CDR3: ASSNRSLAF
V: TRBV18; CDR3: ASSPPGTSTDTQY
V: TRBV11-3; CDR3: ASWVRPEARNEQF
V: TRBV6-5; CDR3: ATKPGYNQPQH
V: TRBV29-1; CDR3: SVEGMGQRGSYT
V: TRBV7-8; CDR3: ASSLDRDNGQY
V: TRBV9; CDR3: ASSVAPSKNQPQH
V: TRBV2; CDR3: ASTGGPNTEAF
V: TRBV7-8; CDR3: ASSPHTDTQY
V: TRBV6-2/TRBV6-3; CDR3: ASSSAGGAGYGYT
V: TRBV5-1; CDR3: ASSLAGTGNYNEQF
V: TRBV28; CDR3: ASSQPSPGEGVGYT
V: TRBV7-3; CDR3: ASSLGTSGTRQY
V: TRBV10-2; CDR3: ASRAGTGILLEEQY
V: TRBV30; CDR3: AWARGVAGNTIY
V: TRBV5-8; CDR3: ASSSRGRSATQY
V: TRBV2; CDR3: ASSEAGRNEQF
V: TRBV9; CDR3: ASSGTGNTGELF
V: TRBV28; CDR3: ASSRSVAANEQF
V: TRBV27; CDR3: ASSIQAWDTGELF
V: TRBV3-1/TRBV3-2; CDR3: ASSMEDTQY
V: TRBV2; CDR3: ASSASGNEQF
V: TRBV27; CDR3: ASGTGVYEKLF
V: TRBV7-2; CDR3: ASSTGVSQPQH
V: TRBV10-3; CDR3: AISESPDYLYNEQF
V: TRBV6-5; CDR3: ASRQTNYGYT
V: TRBV19; CDR3: ASSMGQLGSNQPQH
V: TRBV7-9; CDR3: ASSFPGIRPLH
V: TRBV3-1/TRBV3-2; CDR3: ASSQAGVGAQY
V: TRBV7-2; CDR3: ASSFSGTSAYNEQF
V: TRBV9; CDR3: ASSGRALTDEQY
V: TRBV27; CDR3: ASSPSWVRGDEQY
V: TRBV7-9; CDR3: ASSLVSGLYNEQF
V: TRBV2; CDR3: ASSDILAGNHNEQF
V: TRBV24-1; CDR3: ATSALRGGKVAKNIQY
V: TRBV4-1; CDR3: ASSPQPGLAVLSRGNAEQF
V: TRBV9; CDR3: ASSVDGSGSYNEQF
V: TRBV7-2; CDR3: ASSFGTAYEQY
V: TRBV12-3/TRBV12-4; CDR3: ASSPKETQY
V: TRBV6-1; CDR3: ASSDIGTFATNEKLF
V: TRBV7-3; CDR3: ASSLTSAGRNEQF
V: TRBV28; CDR3: ASSSTASLNYGYT
V: TRBV2; CDR3: ATQLASYEQY
V: TRBV27; CDR3: ASSFRGTGELF
V: TRBV18; CDR3: ASSLPGQGTLQY
V: TRBV3-1/TRBV3-2; CDR3: ASSQVGGLNQPQH